This T cell receptor beta chain was retrieved from a study of T-cell reconstitution after alpha-beta-depleted transplantation in children. TCRbeta library preparation incorporated unique molecular identifiers. TCRdb independently ran MiXCR on the PCR reads; one entry per CDR3 protein. The sample includes roughly 400,000 distinct CDR3 sequences, over 20% of them seen just once. CDR1 and CDR2 from the germline V gene are MGHRA and YSYEKL. Trimming removed 2 bases at V and 7 bases at J, with 9 bases between. CDR3 length: 12 residues. This clonotype has more than one count but fewer than ten. V usage is TRBV4-1 and J usage is TRBJ2-7; possible D gene TRBD1, 5 bases. The sample in question was PBMCs from the stem cell graft donor, obtained from the stem cell graft. The source is a human donor who donated a stem cell graft to a child with acute myeloid leukemia. The CDR3: CASSQNRGEQYF. The CDR3 DNA reads as TGCGCCAGCAGCCAAAATAGGGGAGAGCAGTACTTC.